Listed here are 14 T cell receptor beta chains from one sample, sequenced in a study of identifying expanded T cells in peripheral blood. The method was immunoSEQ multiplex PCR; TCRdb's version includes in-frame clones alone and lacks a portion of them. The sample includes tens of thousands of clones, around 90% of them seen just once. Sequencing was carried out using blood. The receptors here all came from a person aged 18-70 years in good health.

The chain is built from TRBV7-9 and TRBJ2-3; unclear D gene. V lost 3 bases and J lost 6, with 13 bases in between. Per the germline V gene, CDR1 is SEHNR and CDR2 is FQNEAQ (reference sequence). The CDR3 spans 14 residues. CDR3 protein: CASSLGRTGDTQYF. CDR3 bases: TGTGCCAGCAGCTTGGGCAGAACTGGGGATACGCAGTATTTT.

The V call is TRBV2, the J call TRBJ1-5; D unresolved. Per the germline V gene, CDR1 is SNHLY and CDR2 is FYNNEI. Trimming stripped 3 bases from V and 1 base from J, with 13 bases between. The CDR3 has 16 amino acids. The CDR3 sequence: CASSDGTAPSNQPQHF. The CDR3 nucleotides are TGTGCCAGCAGTGATGGTACGGCCCCAAGCAATCAGCCCCAGCATTTT.

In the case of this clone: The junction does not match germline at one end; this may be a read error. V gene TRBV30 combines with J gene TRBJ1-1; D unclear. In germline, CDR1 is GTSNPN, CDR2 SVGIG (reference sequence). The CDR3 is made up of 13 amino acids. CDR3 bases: TGTGCCGGGAGAGGACGCCTGAACACTGAAGCTTTCTTT. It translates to CAGRGRLNTEAFF.

As DNA, the CDR3 is TGTGCCAGCAGTCAAAGATGGGCAGACAAAGCTCGCTGGGACTATGGCTACACCTTC. It encodes CASSQRWADKARWDYGYTF. The chain joins TRBV2 to TRBJ1-2; D is ambiguous. CDR3 length: 19 amino acids. The germline gives CDR1 SNHLY, CDR2 FYNNEI. Trimming cost V 5 bases and J 3 bases, with 28 bases left between them.

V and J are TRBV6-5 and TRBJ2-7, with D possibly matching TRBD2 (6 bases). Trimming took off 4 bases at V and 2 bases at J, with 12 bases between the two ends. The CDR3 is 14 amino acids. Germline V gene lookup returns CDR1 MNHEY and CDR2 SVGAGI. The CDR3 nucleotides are TGTGCCAGCAGTTCTCCCGGCGGGACCTACGAGCAGTACTTC. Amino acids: CASSSPGGTYEQYF.

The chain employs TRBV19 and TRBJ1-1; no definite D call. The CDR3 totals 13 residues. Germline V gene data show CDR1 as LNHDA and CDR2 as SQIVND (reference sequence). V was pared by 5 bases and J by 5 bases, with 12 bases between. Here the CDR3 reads CASSENGGTEAFF. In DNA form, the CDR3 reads TGTGCCAGTAGTGAAAATGGAGGGACTGAAGCTTTCTTT.

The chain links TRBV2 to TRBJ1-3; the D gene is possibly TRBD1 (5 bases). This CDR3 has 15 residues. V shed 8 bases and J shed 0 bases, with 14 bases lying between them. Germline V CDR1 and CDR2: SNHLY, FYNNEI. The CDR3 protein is CASGGNLNSGNTIYF. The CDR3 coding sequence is TGTGCCAGCGGGGGGAACCTAAACTCTGGAAACACCATATATTTT.

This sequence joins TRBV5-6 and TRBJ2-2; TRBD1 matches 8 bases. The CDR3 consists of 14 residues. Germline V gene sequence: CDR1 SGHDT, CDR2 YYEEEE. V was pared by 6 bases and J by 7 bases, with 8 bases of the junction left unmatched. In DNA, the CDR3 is TGTGCCAGCAACCACCGACAGGGGAGCGGGGAGCTGTTTTTT. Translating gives CASNHRQGSGELFF.

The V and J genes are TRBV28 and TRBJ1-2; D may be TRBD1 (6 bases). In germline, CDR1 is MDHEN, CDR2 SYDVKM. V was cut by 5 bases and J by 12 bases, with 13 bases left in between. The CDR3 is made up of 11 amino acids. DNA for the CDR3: TGTGCCAGCAGTGTAGGGGGGGCCGACACCTTC. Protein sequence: CASSVGGADTF.

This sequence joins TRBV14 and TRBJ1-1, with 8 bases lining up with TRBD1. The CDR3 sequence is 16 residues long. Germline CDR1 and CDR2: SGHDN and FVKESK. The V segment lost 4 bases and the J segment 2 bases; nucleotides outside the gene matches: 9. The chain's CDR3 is CASSLGQGGLNTEAFF. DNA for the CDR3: TGTGCCAGCAGCCTAGGACAGGGAGGGTTAAACACTGAAGCTTTCTTT.

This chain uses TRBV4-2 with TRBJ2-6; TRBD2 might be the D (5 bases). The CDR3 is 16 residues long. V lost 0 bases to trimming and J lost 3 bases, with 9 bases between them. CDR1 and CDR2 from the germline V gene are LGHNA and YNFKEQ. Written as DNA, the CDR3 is TGTGCCAGCAGCCAAGATAGAAGCGGTGGGGCCAACGTCCTGACTTTC. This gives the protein CASSQDRSGGANVLTF.

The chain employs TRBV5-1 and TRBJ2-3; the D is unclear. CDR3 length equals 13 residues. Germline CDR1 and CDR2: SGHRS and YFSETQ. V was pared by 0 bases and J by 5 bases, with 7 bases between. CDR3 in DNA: TGCGCCAGCAGCTTGGCTGCGAGAGATACGCAGTATTTT. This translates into CASSLAARDTQYF.

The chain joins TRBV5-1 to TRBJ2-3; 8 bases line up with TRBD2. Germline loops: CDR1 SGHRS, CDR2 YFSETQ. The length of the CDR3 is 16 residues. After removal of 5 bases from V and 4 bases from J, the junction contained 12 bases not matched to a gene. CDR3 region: CASRGMGAGVPDTQYF. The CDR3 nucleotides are TGCGCCAGCAGAGGGATGGGAGCGGGAGTTCCAGATACGCAGTATTTT.

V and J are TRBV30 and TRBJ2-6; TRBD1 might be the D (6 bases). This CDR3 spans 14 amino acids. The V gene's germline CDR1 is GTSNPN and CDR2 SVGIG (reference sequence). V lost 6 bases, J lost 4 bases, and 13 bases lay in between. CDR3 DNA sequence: TGTGCCTGTGTTACAGGGTACGGGGCCAACGTCCTGACTTTC. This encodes CACVTGYGANVLTF.